The clone carrying this T cell receptor beta chain was found once. Antigen unknown. This record comes from a study of cytomegalovirus exposure and HLA in healthy donors. Overall study findings and caveats: In a later analysis, TCR beta V- and J-gene trimming was associated with a missense DCLRE1C variant. A later analysis showed that HLA-associated TCR beta chains had undergone more clonal expansion than equally common others. Associated with cytomegalovirus, according to the listing, were around 170 TCR beta chains. It was in a later analysis that TCR association rates were seen to vary by HLA locus, highest for DRB1 and lowest for HLA-C.

PCR used 60 Vbeta primers and 13 Jbeta primers. Data came from immunoSEQ multiplex PCR; TCRdb stores just in-frame clones and leaves some out. The sample shows 85,000 to 110,000 clones, roughly 80% of them seen only once. Sequencing was carried out using PBMCs. The TCR comes from a middle-aged man in good health and CMV-seropositive.

The DNA for the CDR3 is TGCGCCAGCAGCACACGGACACCTTTCCAAGAGACCCAGTACTTC. As protein: CASSTRTPFQETQYF. The chain employs TRBV5-1 and TRBJ2-5; D is perhaps TRBD1 (5 bases). Trimming removed 4 bases from V and 1 base from J, with 14 bases in between. This CDR3 contains 15 residues. From germline, CDR1 is SGHRS and CDR2 YFSETQ.